Shown below are 27 T cell receptor beta chains from a single sample sequenced in a study of cytomegalovirus exposure and HLA in healthy donors. The PCR was carried out with 60 Vbeta primers and 13 Jbeta primers. Produced via immunoSEQ multiplex PCR; TCRdb's table is partial and in-frame only. The sample holds some 89,000 clones, about 85% seen once. Sequencing was carried out using PBMCs. These receptors were taken from a man aged 40-49 years in good health and CMV-seropositive.

The DNA of the CDR3 is TGTGCCAGCAGTGAAGAGGGCGGGGGGGGAAACACAGATACGCAGTATTTT. This sequence encodes CASSEEGGGGNTDTQYF. The gene calls are TRBV6-1 and TRBJ2-3; the match to TRBD2 covers 9 bases. The CDR3 totals 17 residues. Germline assignment: CDR1 MNHNS and CDR2 SASEGT. V lost 1 base and J lost 2; bases outside the gene matches: 7.

The chain has TRBV4-1 and TRBJ2-7; TRBD2 aligns across 13 bases. The CDR3 length is 15 residues. The germline CDR1 and CDR2 sequences are MGHRA and YSYEKL. J lost 3 bases, V lost 4 bases, and 3 bases had no gene match. Here the CDR3 reads CASSRGLAGVYEQYF. In nucleotides, the CDR3 is TGCGCCAGCAGCCGCGGACTAGCGGGAGTCTACGAGCAGTACTTC.

This clone was detected once. The chain combines TRBV27 with TRBJ2-3; D is perhaps TRBD2 (7 bases). There are 15 residues in the CDR3. With 1 base removed from V and 5 bases from J, the gap between germline ends came to 13 bases. The germline gives CDR1 MNHEY, CDR2 SMNVEV (reference sequence). The CDR3 nucleotides are TGTGCCAGCAGTTTATTGGGGGGGCCTGAAGATACGCAGTATTTT. Residues: CASSLLGGPEDTQYF.

This sequence joins TRBV18 and TRBJ2-3, with TRBD1 matching over 8 bases. The germline V gene has CDR1 KGHSH and CDR2 LQKENI. This CDR3 has 16 residues. V gave up 2 bases and J gave up 5 bases; unmatched junction bases: 9. CDR3 nucleotide sequence: TGTGCCAGCTCACCAGAGTTGACAGGGGTTAAAGATACGCAGTATTTT. Protein: CASSPELTGVKDTQYF.

The gene calls are TRBV7-2 and TRBJ1-6; 7 positions match TRBD1. The V and J ends lost 1 base and 10 bases, in that order; junction bases with no gene match: 7. Germline-derived CDR1 and CDR2 are SGHTA and FQGNSA. The CDR3 covers 15 residues. The CDR3 loop reads CASSLEGAPGSPLHF. The CDR3 region has the DNA TGTGCCAGCAGCTTAGAGGGGGCGCCGGGATCACCCCTCCACTTT.

V gene TRBV6-5 combines with J gene TRBJ2-7; tentative D call: TRBD2 (5 bases). Germline lookup yields CDR1 MNHEY and CDR2 SVGAGI. Trimming pared 4 bases from V and 3 bases from J, leaving 16 bases between. This CDR3 comprises 15 residues. The chain's CDR3 is CASSSRPEADYEQYF. In DNA, the CDR3 is TGTGCCAGCAGTTCCCGGCCCGAAGCGGACTACGAGCAGTACTTC.

J is TRBJ2-1 and V is TRBV7-9; 11 bases align to TRBD1. The trim removed 4 bases at V and 2 bases at J, leaving 1 base unmatched. The CDR3 totals 15 residues. Germline V gene data show CDR1 as SEHNR and CDR2 as FQNEAQ (reference sequence). Written as DNA, the CDR3 is TGTGCCAGCAGCTCGGGACAGGGGGCCTACAATGAGCAGTTCTTC. Amino acid sequence: CASSSGQGAYNEQFF.

The chain recombines TRBV5-6 with TRBJ2-1; no clear D gene. This CDR3 contains 15 residues. Trimming cost V 4 bases and J 0 bases, with 11 bases left between them. In germline, CDR1 is SGHDT, CDR2 YYEEEE. The CDR3 is CASSQDWSSYNEQFF. The DNA of the CDR3 is TGTGCCAGCAGCCAAGACTGGAGCTCCTACAATGAGCAGTTCTTC.

As DNA, the CDR3 is TGTGCCAGCAGCTTAGTAGCGGGAGGGCCAAACAATGAGCAGTTCTTC. Protein: CASSLVAGGPNNEQFF. The rearrangement links TRBV7-6 to TRBJ2-1; 11 bases line up with TRBD2. This CDR3 spans 16 amino acids. Germline lookup yields CDR1 SGHVS and CDR2 FNYEAQ. With V trimmed by 1 base and J by 5 bases, 4 bases remained unmatched.

The J gene is TRBJ1-2, the V gene TRBV2; 7 bases agree with TRBD1. Germline V gene data show CDR1 as SNHLY and CDR2 as FYNNEI. The CDR3 has 13 residues. V shed 8 bases, J shed 4 bases, and the junction held 7 bases outside the gene matches. Written as DNA, the CDR3 is TGTGCCAGCGGGGACAGAGCCCTCTATGGCTACACCTTC. Protein sequence: CASGDRALYGYTF.

Here the CDR3 DNA reads TGCGCCAGCAGCCCGGGACTAGCGGGAGGCCGGCCCTCCGGGGAGCTGTTTTTT. Translated: CASSPGLAGGRPSGELFF. V usage is TRBV5-1 and J usage is TRBJ2-2; 15 bases align to TRBD2. CDR1 and CDR2 from the germline V gene are SGHRS and YFSETQ. This CDR3 is 18 amino acids long. V lost 4 bases to trimming and J lost 6 bases; unmatched junction nucleotides: 10.

The V call is TRBV5-1, the J call TRBJ1-1, with TRBD1 identical over 8 bases. Germline loops: CDR1 SGHRS, CDR2 YFSETQ. CDR3 length equals 15 residues. J was trimmed by 4 bases and V by 4 bases; bases with no gene match: 9. The CDR3 sequence: CASSRDNRGGTEAFF. The CDR3 DNA follows: TGCGCCAGCAGCCGAGATAACAGGGGGGGCACTGAAGCTTTCTTT.

This sequence joins TRBV7-2 and TRBJ1-2; D unclear. Between the trimmed V and J ends, which lost 2 bases and 4 bases, there was a span of 5 bases. The CDR3 runs 12 residues. Germline CDR1 reads SGHTA; CDR2 reads FQGNSA. The CDR3 bases are TGTGCCAGCAGCTTAAGCTTCTATGGCTACACCTTC. This translates into CASSLSFYGYTF.

The chain employs TRBV19 and TRBJ1-6, with 7 bases identical to TRBD1. Trimming removed 7 bases from V and 7 bases from J; junction bases left unmatched: 7. Germline V lookup: CDR1 LNHDA, CDR2 SQIVND (reference sequence). The CDR3 is 14 amino acids. This CDR3 reads CASTEGAVNSPLHF. Written as DNA, the CDR3 is TGTGCCAGTACAGAGGGGGCTGTAAATTCACCCCTCCACTTT.

V usage is TRBV7-9 and J usage is TRBJ2-1, with TRBD2 matching over 8 bases. Germline loops: CDR1 SEHNR, CDR2 FQNEAQ (reference sequence). This CDR3 region has 17 residues. The J segment lost 2 bases and the V segment lost 5 bases, leaving 11 bases of the junction unmatched. CDR3 residues: CASSPLGGSGTYNEQFF. CDR3 nucleotide sequence: TGTGCCAGCAGCCCTCTCGGGGGTAGCGGGACCTACAATGAGCAGTTCTTC.

In its sample, this clone was seen once. The chain employs TRBV5-1 and TRBJ1-1; D is unresolved. V shed 1 base and J shed 0 bases, with 16 bases lying between them. Germline values: CDR1 SGHRS, CDR2 YFSETQ. The CDR3 has 17 residues. CDR3 residues: CASSLLGSLGLNTEAFF. Written as DNA, the CDR3 is TGCGCCAGCAGCTTGTTAGGCTCACTAGGGTTGAACACTGAAGCTTTCTTT. The full variable domain, its missing parts supplied by reference TRBV5-1 and TRBJ1-1, is KAGVTQTPRYLIKTRGQQVTLSCSPISGHRSVSWYQQTPGQGLQFLFEYFSETQRNKGNFPGRFSGRQFSNSRSEMNVSTLELGDSALYLCASSLLGSLGLNTEAFFGQGTRLTVV.

J is TRBJ1-2 and V is TRBV11-2, with TRBD1 matching 12 bases. The CDR3 spans 16 residues. Germline CDR1 and CDR2: SGHAT and FQNNGV. Trimming removed 5 bases from V and 8 bases from J; junction bases left unmatched: 12. As DNA, the CDR3 is TGTGCCAGCAGCCAAAGGTCGGGACAGGGGGCCGGAGGCTACACCTTC. It is translated as CASSQRSGQGAGGYTF.

The chain has TRBV29-1 and TRBJ2-3; 7 positions agree with TRBD1. The V gene's germline CDR1 is SQVTM and CDR2 ANQGSEA. Losses at the gene ends were 7 bases for V and 3 bases for J; bases not matched to a gene: 16. The CDR3 sequence is 16 residues long. The CDR3 DNA is TGCAGCGCGAGCTTTTCTAGACAGGGACGGACAGATACGCAGTATTTT. Its translation is CSASFSRQGRTDTQYF.

The CDR3, as DNA: TGTGCCAGCAGCTTGGCGTCAGAAAACACCATATATTTT. Protein: CASSLASENTIYF. The chain combines TRBV5-4 with TRBJ1-3; D is ambiguous. The CDR3 spans 13 residues. Germline assignment: CDR1 SGHNT and CDR2 YYREEE (reference sequence). Trimming pared 0 bases from V and 6 bases from J, leaving 7 bases between. Based on the CDR3 plus reference TRBV5-4 and TRBJ1-3, the full variable domain is ETGVTQSPTHLIKTRGQQVTLRCSSQSGHNTVSWYQQALGQGPQFIFQYYREEENGRGNFPPRFSGLQFPNYSSELNVNALELDDSALYLCASSLASENTIYFGEGSWLTVV.

The V and J genes are TRBV4-2 and TRBJ2-4; 7 bases line up with TRBD2. Germline V gene sequence: CDR1 LGHNA, CDR2 YNFKEQ. J lost 0 bases, V lost 0 bases, and 8 bases had no gene match. The CDR3 has 18 amino acids. The CDR3 DNA follows: TGTGCCAGCAGCCAAGATGGGTCCGGGGAGGGAGCCAAAAACATTCAGTACTTC. Translated: CASSQDGSGEGAKNIQYF.

The CDR3 spells CASSQVGETQYF. CDR3 sequence (DNA): TGTGCCAGCTCTCAGGTCGGAGAGACCCAGTACTTC. The chain couples TRBV18 to TRBJ2-5; D gene ambiguous. CDR1 KGHSH and CDR2 LQKENI come from the germline V gene. This CDR3 is 12 amino acids long. Trimming took 6 bases from V and 4 from J, leaving 9 bases between them.

The J gene is TRBJ2-7, the V gene TRBV7-9; 9 bases line up with TRBD1. V was pared by 5 bases and J by 1 base, with 9 bases of the junction left unmatched. CDR3 length: 16 amino acids. Germline V gives CDR1 SEHNR, CDR2 FQNEAQ (reference sequence). As DNA, the CDR3 is TGTGCCAGCAGCAAAACAGGGGGCGGCTCGTCCTACGAGCAGTACTTC. Its protein product is CASSKTGGGSSYEQYF.

This sequence joins TRBV5-5 and TRBJ2-7, with 9 bases identical to TRBD1. This CDR3 is 16 amino acids long. Per germline, CDR1 SGHKS and CDR2 YYEKEE (reference sequence). J was trimmed by 3 bases and V by 0 bases; bases with no gene match: 7. The chain's CDR3 is CASSLVGTGPYYEQYF. In DNA, the CDR3 is TGTGCCAGCAGCTTGGTTGGGACAGGGCCCTACTACGAGCAGTACTTC.

The chain combines TRBV11-2 with TRBJ2-2; the D gene is possibly TRBD2 (5 bases). The CDR3 is made up of 15 amino acids. Germline assignment: CDR1 SGHAT and CDR2 FQNNGV. V lost 3 bases and J lost 4, with 12 bases in between. The CDR3 sequence is CASSFSSGSTGELFF. CDR3 sequence (DNA): TGTGCCAGCAGCTTTTCCAGCGGCTCCACCGGGGAGCTGTTTTTT.

The chain carries TRBV18 and TRBJ2-5; D ambiguous. V dropped 6 bases and J dropped 3 bases, with 5 bases sitting between them. Germline CDR1 is KGHSH and CDR2 is LQKENI. This CDR3 comprises 11 residues. The CDR3 here is CASSQEETQYF. DNA of the CDR3: TGTGCCAGCTCCCAGGAAGAGACCCAGTACTTC.

This chain joins TRBV7-9 and TRBJ2-7; 15 nucleotides line up with TRBD2. V trimming: 2 bases; J trimming: 3 bases; junction bases outside the gene matches: 8. Germline CDR1 reads SEHNR; CDR2 reads FQNEAQ (reference sequence). The length of the CDR3 is 18 residues. DNA of the CDR3: TGTGCCAGCAGCTTAAGGGGGACTAGCGGGAGGCCGAACTACGAGCAGTACTTC. Amino acid sequence: CASSLRGTSGRPNYEQYF.

V and J are TRBV7-2 and TRBJ2-7, with a possible D match to TRBD2 (5 bases). Germline loops: CDR1 SGHTA, CDR2 FQGNSA. The CDR3 totals 14 residues. Trimming left V 5 bases short and J 1 base short, with 12 bases between. CDR3 sequence (DNA): TGTGCCAGCAGCCTAAGGACTGGATCCTACGAGCAGTACTTC. It is translated as CASSLRTGSYEQYF.